This T cell receptor (beta chain) was sequenced during a study of T cell responses to AZD1222 COVID-19 vaccine (dated by TCRdb to the early 2020s). Context from the whole study: AZD1222 recipients given second doses at about 4 weeks or at about 12 weeks were pooled, since spike-specific TCR depth and breadth were not found to differ between the two schedules. TCR sequencing covered about 230 trial participants: approximately 200 given two doses of AZD1222 and 26 given two doses of MenACWY control vaccine. Enrollment into the trials was organized by age into subgroups of 18-55, 56-69 and 70-plus years, and those subgroups contained roughly 150, 30 and 60 TCR-sequenced participants, respectively. What the research found in general, with its limitations: Conclusions about previously exposed vaccinees were limited because only six or seven AZD1222 recipients were SARS-CoV-2 seropositive at baseline. Reportedly, almost half of the unique spike-specific TCRs recognized epitopes lying outside the regions that are mutated in the B.1.351 and B.1.1.7 variants. In the small 56-69-year group, the increase in depth fell short of significance, most likely because of low power. Vaccine-associated CD4 TCRs spanned the whole spike protein, with dominant responses in regions 160-218 and 743-854. Because no samples from the day 14 peak response were available, repertoires could be characterized only after the peak T cell response. After two AZD1222 doses, spike-specific TCR breadth and depth were significantly higher than at day 0 and than in MenACWY recipients. Participants were mostly white British and included more females than males, and it was suggested by the authors that clonal diversity may have been underestimated.

The sample's time point label, decoded: baseline before first vaccination. Vaccinee samples were obtained from the UK trials COV001 and COV002, which included a single-blind randomized controlled phase 2/3 trial of AZD1222 (ChAdOx1 nCoV-19) in healthy adults. Trial participant PBMC samples were collected at day 0 and day 28 after the second dose for TCRbeta chain sequencing. There are a few counts of this clone. Its antigen is not yet known. Base-call qualities are not available, and no considerably larger clone is one nucleotide away. CDR1 and CDR2, looked up from the germline V gene, are SGHRS and YFSETQ. The V and J ends are trimmed by 0 bases and 8 bases, leaving 15 bases between them. The CDR3 runs 16 residues from the cysteine to the phenylalanine. The sequence is cut down to CDR3 DNA, 48 bases in frame from base 1. The CDR3 regions of human TCRbeta chains were analyzed by immunosequencing. The study's processing was this. Repertoire TCRs were checked for matches against a reference library of SARS-CoV-2-specific TCRs that had been generated using the MIRA antigen-specificity platform. Breadth was defined as the fraction of unique TCRs that were SARS-CoV-2-associated. Depth was defined as the fraction of total T cells that were SARS-CoV-2-associated. Using the MIRA data, each spike-specific TCR was mapped to the spike region that the TCR reacts to and placed in a CD4 or CD8 class. Log10-transformed breadth and depth values were compared by one-way ANOVA with Sidak's multiple comparisons tests. Held by TCRdb, this immuneACCESS table contains in-frame sequences only and omits some clones. Under half of the omission traces to an unresolved V gene where checked; the cause of the rest is unknown. The V and J calls and clone size were taken over from that table, and D and trimming were inferred from the DNA. In all, the sample holds some 140,000 clones, and about 90% of those were seen once. Clones ranked in the top ten supply 1.9% of the sample.

The sequence came from an adult in good health. The receptor chain draws on TRBV5-1 and TRBJ1-6, with the D segment identity uncertain. Sequencing used peripheral blood, obtained on day 0 of AZD1222 vaccination. The sequenced DNA is TGCGCCAGCAGCTTGGTTGGGGATGTGGTTTATTCACCCCTCCACTTT. It is translated as CASSLVGDVVYSPLHF. Where the CDR3 stops, the reference TRBV5-1 and TRBJ1-6 genes take over; the full variable domain is KAGVTQTPRYLIKTRGQQVTLSCSPISGHRSVSWYQQTPGQGLQFLFEYFSETQRNKGNFPGRFSGRQFSNSRSEMNVSTLELGDSALYLCASSLVGDVVYSPLHFGNGTRLTVT.